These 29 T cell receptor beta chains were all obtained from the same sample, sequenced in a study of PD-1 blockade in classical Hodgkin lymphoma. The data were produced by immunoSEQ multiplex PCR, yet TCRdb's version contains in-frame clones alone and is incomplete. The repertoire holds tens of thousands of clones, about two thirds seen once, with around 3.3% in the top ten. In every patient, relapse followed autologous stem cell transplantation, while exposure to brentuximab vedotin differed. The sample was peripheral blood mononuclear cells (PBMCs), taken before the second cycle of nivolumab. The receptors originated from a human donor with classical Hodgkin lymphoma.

This CDR3 is CASSDDGYNEQFF. The CDR3 bases are TGTGCCAGCAGCGACGACGGATACAATGAGCAGTTCTTC. The chain is built from TRBV27 and TRBJ2-1; D not certain. The CDR3 extends over 13 amino acids. Trimming stripped 6 bases from V and 4 bases from J, with 10 bases between. Germline V gene sequence: CDR1 MNHEY, CDR2 SMNVEV (reference sequence).

In DNA, the CDR3 is TGCGCCAGCAGCGCCGCTGGGACAGGGGCGATATACGAGCAGTACTTC. It encodes CASSAAGTGAIYEQYF. This rearrangement joins TRBV10-2 to TRBJ2-7; 10 nucleotides match TRBD1. The junction had 12 bases not matched to a gene; V was cut back by 6 bases and J by 4 bases. The CDR3 sequence is 16 residues long. Germline V gene data show CDR1 as WSHSY and CDR2 as SAAADI.

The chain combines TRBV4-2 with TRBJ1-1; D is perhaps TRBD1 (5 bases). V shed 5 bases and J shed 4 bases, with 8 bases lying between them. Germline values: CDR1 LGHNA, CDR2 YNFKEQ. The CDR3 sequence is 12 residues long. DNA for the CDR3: TGTGCCAGCAGCTTAAGGGGCACTGAAGCTTTCTTT. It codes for CASSLRGTEAFF.

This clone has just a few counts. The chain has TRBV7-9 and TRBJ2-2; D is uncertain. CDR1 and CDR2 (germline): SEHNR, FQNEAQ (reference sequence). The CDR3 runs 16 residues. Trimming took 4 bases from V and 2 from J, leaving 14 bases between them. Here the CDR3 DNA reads TGTGCCAGCAGCTCTTTTGACCCTAGTAACACCGGGGAGCTGTTTTTT. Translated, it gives CASSSFDPSNTGELFF.

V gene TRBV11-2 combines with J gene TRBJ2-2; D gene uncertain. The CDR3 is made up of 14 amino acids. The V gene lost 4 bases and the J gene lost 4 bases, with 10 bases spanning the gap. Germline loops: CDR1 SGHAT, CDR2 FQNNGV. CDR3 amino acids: CASSSPKSTGELFF. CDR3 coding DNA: TGTGCCAGCAGCTCCCCAAAAAGCACCGGGGAGCTGTTTTTT.

The DNA of the CDR3 is TGTGCCAGCAGTTACGTTGACTCTGGAAACACCATATATTTT. It is translated as CASSYVDSGNTIYF. This chain uses TRBV6-6 with TRBJ1-3; no clear D. Trimming removed 2 bases at V and 0 bases at J, with 5 bases between. Germline CDR1 is MNHNY and CDR2 is SVGAGI (reference sequence). This CDR3 region has 14 residues.

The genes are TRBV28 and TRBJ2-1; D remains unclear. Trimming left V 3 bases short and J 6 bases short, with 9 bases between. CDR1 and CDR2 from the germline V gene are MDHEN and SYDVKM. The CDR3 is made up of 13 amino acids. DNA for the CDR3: TGTGCCAGCAGTTTCCGAGAAGGCAATGAGCAGTTCTTC. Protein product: CASSFREGNEQFF.

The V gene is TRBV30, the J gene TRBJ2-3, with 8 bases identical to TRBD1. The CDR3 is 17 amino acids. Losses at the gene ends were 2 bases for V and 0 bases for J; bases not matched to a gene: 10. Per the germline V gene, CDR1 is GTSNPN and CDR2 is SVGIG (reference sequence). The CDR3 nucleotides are TGTGCCTGGAGTAGGATTCAGGGGGCGACTAGCACAGATACGCAGTATTTT. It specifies CAWSRIQGATSTDTQYF.

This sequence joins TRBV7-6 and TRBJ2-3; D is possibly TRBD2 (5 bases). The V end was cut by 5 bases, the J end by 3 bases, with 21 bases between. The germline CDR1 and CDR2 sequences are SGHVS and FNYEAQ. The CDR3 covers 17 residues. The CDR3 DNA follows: TGTGCCAGCAGCACCCTCGGCGCCGGCGGAGGTACAGATACGCAGTATTTT. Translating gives CASSTLGAGGGTDTQYF.

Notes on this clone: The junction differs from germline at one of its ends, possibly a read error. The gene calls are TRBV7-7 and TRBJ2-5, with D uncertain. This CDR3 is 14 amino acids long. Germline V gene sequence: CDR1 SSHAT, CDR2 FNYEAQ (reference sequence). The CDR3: CASSLGGGVGTQYF. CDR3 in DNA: TGTGCTAGCAGCTTAGGCGGTGGGGTCGGGACCCAGTACTTC.

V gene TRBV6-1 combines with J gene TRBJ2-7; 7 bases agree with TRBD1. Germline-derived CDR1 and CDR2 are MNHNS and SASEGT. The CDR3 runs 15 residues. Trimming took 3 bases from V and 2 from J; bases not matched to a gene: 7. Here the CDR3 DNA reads TGTGCCAGCAGTGACGACAGGGCCCGACCCTACGAGCAGTACTTC. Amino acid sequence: CASSDDRARPYEQYF.

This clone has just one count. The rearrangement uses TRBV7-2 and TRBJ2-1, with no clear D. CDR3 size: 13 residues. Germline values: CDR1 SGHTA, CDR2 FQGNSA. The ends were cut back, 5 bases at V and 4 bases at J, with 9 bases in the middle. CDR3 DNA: TGTGCCAGCAGCCCTGGACCTTACAATGAGCAGTTCTTC. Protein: CASSPGPYNEQFF.

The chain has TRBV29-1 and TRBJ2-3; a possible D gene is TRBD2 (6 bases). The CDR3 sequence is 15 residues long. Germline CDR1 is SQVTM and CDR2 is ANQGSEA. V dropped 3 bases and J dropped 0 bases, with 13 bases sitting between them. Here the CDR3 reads CSVEGRTASTDTQYF. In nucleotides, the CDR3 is TGCAGCGTTGAGGGGAGGACGGCTAGCACAGATACGCAGTATTTT.

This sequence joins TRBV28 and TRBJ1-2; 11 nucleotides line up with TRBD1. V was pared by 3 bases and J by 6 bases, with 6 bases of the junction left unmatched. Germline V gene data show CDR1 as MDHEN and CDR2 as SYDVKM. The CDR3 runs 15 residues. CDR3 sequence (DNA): TGTGCCAGCAGTTTCCGGGACAGGGGGTACCATGGCTACACCTTC. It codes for CASSFRDRGYHGYTF.

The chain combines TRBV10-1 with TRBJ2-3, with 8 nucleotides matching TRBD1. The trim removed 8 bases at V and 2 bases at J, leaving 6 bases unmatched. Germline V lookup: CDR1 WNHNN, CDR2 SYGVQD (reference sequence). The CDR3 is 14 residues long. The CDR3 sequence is CASGDRGLTDTQYF. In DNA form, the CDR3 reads TGCGCCAGCGGAGACAGGGGCCTCACAGATACGCAGTATTTT.

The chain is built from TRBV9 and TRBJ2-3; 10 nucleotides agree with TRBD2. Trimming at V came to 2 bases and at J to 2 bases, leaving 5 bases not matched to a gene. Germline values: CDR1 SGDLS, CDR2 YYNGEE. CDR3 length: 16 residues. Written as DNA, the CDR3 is TGTGCCAGCAGCGTGGCTAGCGGGGGACCCACAGATACGCAGTATTTT. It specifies CASSVASGGPTDTQYF. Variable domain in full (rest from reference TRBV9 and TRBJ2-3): DSGVTQTPKHLITATGQRVTLRCSPRSGDLSVYWYQQSLDQGLQFLIQYYNGEERAKGNILERFSAQQFPDLHSELNLSSLELGDSALYFCASSVASGGPTDTQYFGPGTRLTVL.

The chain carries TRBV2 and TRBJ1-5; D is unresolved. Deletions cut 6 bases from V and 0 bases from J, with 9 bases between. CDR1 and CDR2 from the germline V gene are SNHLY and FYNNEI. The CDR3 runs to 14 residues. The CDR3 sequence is CASSQEYSNQPQHF. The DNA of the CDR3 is TGTGCCAGCAGCCAAGAATATAGCAATCAGCCCCAGCATTTT.

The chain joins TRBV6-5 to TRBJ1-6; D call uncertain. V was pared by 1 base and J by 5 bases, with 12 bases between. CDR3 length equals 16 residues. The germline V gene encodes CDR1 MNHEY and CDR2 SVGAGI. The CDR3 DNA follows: TGTGCCAGCAGTTACTTCGATTTATTAAATAATTCACCCCTCCACTTT. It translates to CASSYFDLLNNSPLHF.

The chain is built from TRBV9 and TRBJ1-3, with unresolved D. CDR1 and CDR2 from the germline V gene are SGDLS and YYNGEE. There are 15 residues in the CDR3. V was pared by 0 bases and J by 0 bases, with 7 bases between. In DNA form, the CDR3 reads TGTGCCAGCAGCGTAGAGGGCAGCTCTGGAAACACCATATATTTT. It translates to CASSVEGSSGNTIYF.

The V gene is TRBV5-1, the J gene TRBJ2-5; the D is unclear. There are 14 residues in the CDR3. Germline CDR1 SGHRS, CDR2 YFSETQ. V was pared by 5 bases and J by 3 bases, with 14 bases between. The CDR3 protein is CASRKAPKEETQYF. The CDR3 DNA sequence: TGCGCCAGCAGGAAGGCGCCTAAGGAAGAGACCCAGTACTTC.

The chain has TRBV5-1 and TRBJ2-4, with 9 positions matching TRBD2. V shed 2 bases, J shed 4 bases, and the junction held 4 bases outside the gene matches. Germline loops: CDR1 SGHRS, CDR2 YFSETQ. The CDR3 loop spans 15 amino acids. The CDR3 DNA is TGCGCCAGCAGCTTTGAGACTAGCGGAAAAAACATTCAGTACTTC. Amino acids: CASSFETSGKNIQYF.

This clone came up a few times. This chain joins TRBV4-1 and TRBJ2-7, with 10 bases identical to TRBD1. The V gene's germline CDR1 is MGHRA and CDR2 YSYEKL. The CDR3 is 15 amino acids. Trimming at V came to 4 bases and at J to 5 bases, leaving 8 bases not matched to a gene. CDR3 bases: TGCGCCAGCAGCCCCACCAGACAGGGGGCCCACGAGCAGTACTTC. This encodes CASSPTRQGAHEQYF.

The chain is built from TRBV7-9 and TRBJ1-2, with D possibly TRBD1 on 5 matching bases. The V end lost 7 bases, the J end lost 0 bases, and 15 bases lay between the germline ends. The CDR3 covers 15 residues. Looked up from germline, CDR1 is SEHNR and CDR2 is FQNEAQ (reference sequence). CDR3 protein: CASTPPSGTNYGYTF. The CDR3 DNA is TGTGCCAGCACCCCCCCGTCAGGGACTAACTATGGCTACACCTTC.

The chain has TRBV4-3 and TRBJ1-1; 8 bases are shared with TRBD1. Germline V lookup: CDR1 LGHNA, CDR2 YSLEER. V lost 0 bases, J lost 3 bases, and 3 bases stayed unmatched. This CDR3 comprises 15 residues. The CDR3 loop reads CASSQDSGGDTEAFF. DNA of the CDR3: TGCGCCAGCAGCCAAGATTCAGGGGGCGACACTGAAGCTTTCTTT.

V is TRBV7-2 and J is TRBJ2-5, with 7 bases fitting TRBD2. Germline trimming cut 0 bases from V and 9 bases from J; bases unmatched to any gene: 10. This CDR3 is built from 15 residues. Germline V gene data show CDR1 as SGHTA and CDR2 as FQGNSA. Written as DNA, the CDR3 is TGTGCCAGCAGCTTAGCCACGGGGGGTTTTACGGCCCAGTACTTC. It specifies CASSLATGGFTAQYF.

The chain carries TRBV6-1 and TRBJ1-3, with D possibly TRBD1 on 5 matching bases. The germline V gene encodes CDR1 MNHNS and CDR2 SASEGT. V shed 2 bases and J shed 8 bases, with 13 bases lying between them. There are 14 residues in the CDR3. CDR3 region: CASSEWKGEDTIYF. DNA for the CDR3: TGTGCCAGCAGTGAATGGAAAGGGGAGGACACCATATATTTT.

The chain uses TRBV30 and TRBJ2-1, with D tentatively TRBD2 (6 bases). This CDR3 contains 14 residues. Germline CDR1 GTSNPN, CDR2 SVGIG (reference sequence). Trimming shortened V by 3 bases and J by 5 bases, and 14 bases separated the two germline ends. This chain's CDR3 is CAWRVGLPNNEQFF. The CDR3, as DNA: TGTGCCTGGAGGGTGGGACTCCCAAACAATGAGCAGTTCTTC.

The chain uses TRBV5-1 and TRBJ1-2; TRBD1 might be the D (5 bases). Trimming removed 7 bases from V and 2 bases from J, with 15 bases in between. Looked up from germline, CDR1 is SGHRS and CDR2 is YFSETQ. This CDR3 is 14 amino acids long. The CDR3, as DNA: TGCGCCAGCGCCGGGGGGTATGGAAACTATGGCTACACCTTC. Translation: CASAGGYGNYGYTF.

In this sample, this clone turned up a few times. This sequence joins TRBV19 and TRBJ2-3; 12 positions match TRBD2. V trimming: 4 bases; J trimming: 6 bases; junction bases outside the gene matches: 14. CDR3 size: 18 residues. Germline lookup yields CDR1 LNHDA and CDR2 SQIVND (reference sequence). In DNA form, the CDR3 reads TGTGCCAGTAGTACGCTAGCGGGGGGGCTGGAAGGAGTGGATACGCAGTATTTT. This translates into CASSTLAGGLEGVDTQYF.